One sample yielded the 14 T cell receptor beta chains listed below, sequenced in a study of cytomegalovirus exposure and HLA in healthy donors. Primers: 60 Vbeta forward and 13 Jbeta reverse. The table came from immunoSEQ multiplex PCR; TCRdb's copy has only in-frame clones and leaves some out. This sample's clone table lists over 55,000 clones. Sequencing used PBMCs. The receptors here all came from a boy younger than 18 in good health and CMV-seronegative.

The J gene is TRBJ2-3, the V gene TRBV7-8; D is perhaps TRBD2 (5 bases). V was pared by 2 bases and J by 0 bases, with 9 bases between. This CDR3 has 15 amino acids. The germline CDR1 and CDR2 sequences are SGHVS and FQNEAQ. The CDR3 region has the DNA TGTGCCAGCAGCTTATTGGGCGGGAGCACAGATACGCAGTATTTT. It is translated as CASSLLGGSTDTQYF. Based on the CDR3 plus reference TRBV7-8 and TRBJ2-3, the full variable domain is GAGVSQSPRYKVAKRGQDVALRCDPISGHVSLFWYQQALGQGPEFLTYFQNEAQLDKSGLPSDRFFAERPEGSVSTLKIQRTQQEDSAVYLCASSLLGGSTDTQYFGPGTRLTVL.

The chain couples TRBV25-1 to TRBJ1-2; TRBD1 is a possible D gene (6 bases). The length of the CDR3 is 12 residues. Per germline, CDR1 MGHDK and CDR2 SYGVNS. V shed 3 bases and J shed 4 bases, with 6 bases lying between them. The CDR3 here is CASSEGAYGYTF. The CDR3 nucleotides read TGTGCCAGCAGTGAGGGGGCCTATGGCTACACCTTC.

This chain uses TRBV19 with TRBJ2-2; 10 bases are shared with TRBD2. Germline V gene data show CDR1 as LNHDA and CDR2 as SQIVND (reference sequence). Trimming took 6 bases from V and 3 from J; bases not matched to a gene: 4. The CDR3 runs 15 residues. The CDR3 loop is CASSPSGGDTGELFF. The CDR3 coding sequence is TGTGCCAGTAGCCCCAGCGGGGGGGACACCGGGGAGCTGTTTTTT.

This chain connects TRBV6-1 to TRBJ2-7; D unresolved. Germline loops: CDR1 MNHNS, CDR2 SASEGT. V lost 5 bases and J 2 bases, leaving 10 bases between the germline ends. The CDR3 has 13 residues. CDR3 sequence reads: CASSYQIPYEQYF. In DNA, the CDR3 is TGTGCCAGCAGTTATCAGATCCCCTACGAGCAGTACTTC.

This chain links TRBV11-2 with TRBJ1-1, with D possibly being TRBD1 (5 bases). The V gene's germline CDR1 is SGHAT and CDR2 FQNNGV. Trimming left V 1 base short and J 0 bases short, with 15 bases between. The CDR3 has 17 amino acids. This CDR3 reads CASSLVRDFALNTEAFF. DNA for the CDR3: TGTGCCAGCAGCTTAGTACGGGACTTTGCCCTGAACACTGAAGCTTTCTTT.

This clone ranks as medium-sized in terms of frequency. This sequence joins TRBV11-3 and TRBJ2-1, with 8 positions matching TRBD2. J was trimmed by 1 base and V by 4 bases; bases with no gene match: 6. Germline-derived CDR1 and CDR2 are SGHNT and YENEEA. CDR3 length equals 16 residues. CDR3 residues: CASSSREGGSYNEQFF. CDR3 nucleotides: TGTGCCAGCAGCTCCCGGGAGGGGGGGTCCTACAATGAGCAGTTCTTC.

The chain recombines TRBV29-1 with TRBJ2-7; 9 nucleotides match TRBD1. Germline V gives CDR1 SQVTM, CDR2 ANQGSEA. The ends lost 1 base at V and 3 bases at J; junction bases unmatched: 10. The CDR3 totals 16 residues. The CDR3 coding sequence is TGCAGCGTTGAAGGGGTCGAGACAGGGGGAAACTACGAGCAGTACTTC. Amino acids: CSVEGVETGGNYEQYF.

The V call is TRBV30, the J call TRBJ2-7, with 12 bases fitting TRBD2. The CDR3 sequence is 13 residues long. The J segment lost 6 bases and the V segment lost 5 bases, leaving 5 bases of the junction unmatched. Germline V gene data show CDR1 as GTSNPN and CDR2 as SVGIG (reference sequence). The CDR3 region has the DNA TGTGCCTGGGCACTAGCGGGAGGTAGCGAGCAGTACTTC. Encoded protein: CAWALAGGSEQYF.

V gene TRBV7-9 combines with J gene TRBJ2-3; tentative D call: TRBD1 (5 bases). Germline CDR1 SEHNR, CDR2 FQNEAQ (reference sequence). Trimming pared 5 bases from V and 4 bases from J, leaving 13 bases between. The CDR3 is made up of 14 amino acids. The CDR3 bases are TGTGCCAGCAGCCTGGGGCTAGTTCCAGATACGCAGTATTTT. Protein product: CASSLGLVPDTQYF.

J is TRBJ1-5 and V is TRBV10-2; D ambiguous. CDR3 length: 13 residues. Trimming cost V 4 bases and J 2 bases, with 6 bases left between them. Germline CDR1 is WSHSY and CDR2 is SAAADI. CDR3 nucleotides: TGCGCCAGCAGTGTGGCCGGCAATCAGCCCCAGCATTTT. This codes for CASSVAGNQPQHF.

This chain uses TRBV28 with TRBJ1-2; D is perhaps TRBD1 (5 bases). V was pared by 5 bases and J by 8 bases, with 21 bases between. There are 15 residues in the CDR3. The germline CDR1 and CDR2 sequences are MDHEN and SYDVKM. Written as DNA, the CDR3 is TGTGCCAGCAGTCCGCCCTATGGGCAGGGTAGGGGCTACACCTTC. Its protein product is CASSPPYGQGRGYTF.

Worth noting for this clone: Other DNA sequences in this sample translate to the same CDR3. This chain links TRBV5-1 with TRBJ2-7; TRBD1 matches 10 bases. The V segment lost 0 bases and the J segment 2 bases; nucleotides outside the gene matches: 2. Germline V lookup: CDR1 SGHRS, CDR2 YFSETQ. This CDR3 is 15 amino acids long. In DNA, the CDR3 is TGCGCCAGCAGCTTGGGTGGGACAGGGGCCTACGAGCAGTACTTC. It translates to CASSLGGTGAYEQYF.

The chain recombines TRBV29-1 with TRBJ2-7; D might be TRBD1 (6 bases). This CDR3 is 12 amino acids long. Germline CDR1 SQVTM, CDR2 ANQGSEA. Trimming took off 4 bases at V and 4 bases at J, with 11 bases between the two ends. CDR3 nucleotides: TGCAGCGTTGGGGGACATACGTACGAGCAGTACTTC. Amino acids: CSVGGHTYEQYF.

V usage is TRBV19 and J usage is TRBJ2-7, with D possibly being TRBD2 (6 bases). Trimming pared 6 bases from V and 6 bases from J, leaving 24 bases between. This CDR3 comprises 16 residues. Germline V gene data show CDR1 as LNHDA and CDR2 as SQIVND (reference sequence). The CDR3 nucleotides read TGTGCCAGTAGCCCTAGGGGCGGGACTTATAATCGCGAGCAGTACTTC. It yields the protein CASSPRGGTYNREQYF.